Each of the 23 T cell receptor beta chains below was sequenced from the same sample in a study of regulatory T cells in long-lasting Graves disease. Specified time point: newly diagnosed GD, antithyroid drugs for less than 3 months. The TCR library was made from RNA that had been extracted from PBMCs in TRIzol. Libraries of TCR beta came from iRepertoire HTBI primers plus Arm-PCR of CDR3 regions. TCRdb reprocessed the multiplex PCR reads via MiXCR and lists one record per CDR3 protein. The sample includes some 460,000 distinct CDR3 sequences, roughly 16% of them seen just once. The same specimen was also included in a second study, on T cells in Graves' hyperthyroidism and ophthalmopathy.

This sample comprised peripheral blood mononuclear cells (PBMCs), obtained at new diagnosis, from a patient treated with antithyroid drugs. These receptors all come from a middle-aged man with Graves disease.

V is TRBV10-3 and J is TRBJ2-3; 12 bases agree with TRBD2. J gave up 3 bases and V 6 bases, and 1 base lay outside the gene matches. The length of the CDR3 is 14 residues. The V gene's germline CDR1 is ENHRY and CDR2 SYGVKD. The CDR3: CAIRTSGRTDTQYF. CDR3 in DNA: TGTGCCATCAGGACTAGCGGGAGAACAGATACGCAGTATTTT.

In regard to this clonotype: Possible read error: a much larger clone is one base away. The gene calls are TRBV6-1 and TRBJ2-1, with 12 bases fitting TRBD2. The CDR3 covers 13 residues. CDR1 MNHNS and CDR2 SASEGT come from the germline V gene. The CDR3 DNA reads TGTACCAGCAGTCCAGAATTGGGGACTAGCGGGTCTTTC. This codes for CTSSPELGTSGSF.

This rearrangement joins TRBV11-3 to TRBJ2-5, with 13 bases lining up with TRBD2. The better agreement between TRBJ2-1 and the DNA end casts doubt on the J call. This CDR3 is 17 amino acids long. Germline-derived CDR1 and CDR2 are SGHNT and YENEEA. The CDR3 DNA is TGTGCCAGCAGCTTTCCGGGACTAGCGGGAAGTCTAGATGAGCAGTTCTTC. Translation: CASSFPGLAGSLDEQFF.

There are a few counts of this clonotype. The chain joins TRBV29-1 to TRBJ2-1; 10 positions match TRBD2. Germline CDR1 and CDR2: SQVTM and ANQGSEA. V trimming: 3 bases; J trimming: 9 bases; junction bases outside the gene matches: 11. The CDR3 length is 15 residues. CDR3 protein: CSVDISSGRRSEQFF. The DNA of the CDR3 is TGCAGCGTTGATATCTCTAGCGGGAGACGTAGTGAGCAGTTCTTC.

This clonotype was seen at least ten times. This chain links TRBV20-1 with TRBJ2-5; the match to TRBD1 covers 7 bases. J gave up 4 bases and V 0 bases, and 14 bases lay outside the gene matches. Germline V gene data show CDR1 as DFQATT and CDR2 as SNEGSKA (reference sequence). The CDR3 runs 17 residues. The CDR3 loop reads CSARDVKGQLKSETQYF. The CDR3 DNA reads TGCAGTGCTAGAGATGTCAAGGGACAGCTAAAATCAGAGACCCAGTACTTC.

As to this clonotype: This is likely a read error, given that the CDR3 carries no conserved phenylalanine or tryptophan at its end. The CDR3 here is CASSQRGYEQYS. The CDR3 DNA reads as TGTGCCAGCAGCCAACGGGGGTACGAGCAGTACTCC. The J gene is TRBJ2-7, the V gene TRBV3-1; maybe TRBD2 (6 bases). The V end lost 2 bases, the J end lost 4 bases, and 6 bases lay between the germline ends. There are 12 residues in the CDR3. Germline V gives CDR1 LGHDT, CDR2 YNNKEL (reference sequence).

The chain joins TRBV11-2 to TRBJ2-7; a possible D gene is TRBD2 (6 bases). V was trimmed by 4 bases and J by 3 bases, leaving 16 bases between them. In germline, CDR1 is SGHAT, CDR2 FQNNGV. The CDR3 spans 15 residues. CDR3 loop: CASSYTRAGFYEQYF. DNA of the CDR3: TGTGCCAGCAGCTACACTAGAGCGGGTTTCTACGAGCAGTACTTC.

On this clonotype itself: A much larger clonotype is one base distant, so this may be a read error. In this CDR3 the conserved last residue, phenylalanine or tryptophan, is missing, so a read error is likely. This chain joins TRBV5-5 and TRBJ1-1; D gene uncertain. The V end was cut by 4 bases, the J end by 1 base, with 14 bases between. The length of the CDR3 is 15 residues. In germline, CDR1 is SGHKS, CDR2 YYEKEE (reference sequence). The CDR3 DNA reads TGTGCCAGCAGCCGCTCGGGGTTGGGGAACACTGAAGCTTTCTAT. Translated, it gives CASSRSGLGNTEAFY.

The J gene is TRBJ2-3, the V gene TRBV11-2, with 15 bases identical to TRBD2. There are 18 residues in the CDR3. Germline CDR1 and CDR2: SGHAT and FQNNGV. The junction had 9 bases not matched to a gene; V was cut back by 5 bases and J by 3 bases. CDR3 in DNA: TGTGCCAGCAGCCCCTCTCGGGGACTAGCGGGAGGAACAGATACGCAGTATTTT. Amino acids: CASSPSRGLAGGTDTQYF.

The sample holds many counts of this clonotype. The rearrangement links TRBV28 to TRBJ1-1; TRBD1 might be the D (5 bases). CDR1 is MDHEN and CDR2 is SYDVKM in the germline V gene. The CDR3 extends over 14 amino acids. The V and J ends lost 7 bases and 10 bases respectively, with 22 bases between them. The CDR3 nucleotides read TGTGCCAGCACCAACCGGGACGGGATGGGGGGAGCTTTCTTT. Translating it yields CASTNRDGMGGAFF.

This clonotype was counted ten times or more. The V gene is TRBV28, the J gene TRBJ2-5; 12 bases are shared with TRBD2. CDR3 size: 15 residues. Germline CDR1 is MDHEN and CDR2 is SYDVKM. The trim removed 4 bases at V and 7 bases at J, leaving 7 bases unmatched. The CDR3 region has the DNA TGTGCCAGCAGTTGGAACCTAGCGGGGGGGGCGACCCAGTACTTC. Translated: CASSWNLAGGATQYF.

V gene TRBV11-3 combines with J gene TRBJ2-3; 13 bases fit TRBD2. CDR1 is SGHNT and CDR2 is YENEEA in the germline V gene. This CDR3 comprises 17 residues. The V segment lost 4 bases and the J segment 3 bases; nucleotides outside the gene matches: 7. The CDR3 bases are TGTGCCAGCAGCTCCAGGACTAGCGGGAGTCGGACAGATACGCAGTATTTT. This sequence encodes CASSSRTSGSRTDTQYF.

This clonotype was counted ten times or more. The CDR3 region has the DNA TGCAGTGCCTGGGACAGCATCAACACCGGGGAGCTGTTTTTT. It specifies CSAWDSINTGELFF. The rearrangement uses TRBV20-1 and TRBJ2-2; 7 bases align to TRBD1. The CDR3 spans 14 residues. The ends lost 6 bases at V and 2 bases at J; junction bases unmatched: 6. Germline lookup yields CDR1 DFQATT and CDR2 SNEGSKA (reference sequence).

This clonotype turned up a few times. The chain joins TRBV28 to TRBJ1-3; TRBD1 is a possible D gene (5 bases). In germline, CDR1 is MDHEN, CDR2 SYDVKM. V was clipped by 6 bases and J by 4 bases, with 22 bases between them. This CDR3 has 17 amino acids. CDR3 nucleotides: TGTGCCAGCAGCCGGGGGACGGTCTGGGGCTCCGGAAACACCATATATTTT. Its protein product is CASSRGTVWGSGNTIYF.

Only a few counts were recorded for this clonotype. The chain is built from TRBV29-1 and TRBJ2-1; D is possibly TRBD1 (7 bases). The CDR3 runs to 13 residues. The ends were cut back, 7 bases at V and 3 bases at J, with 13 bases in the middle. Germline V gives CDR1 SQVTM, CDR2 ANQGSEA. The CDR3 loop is CSARDRFYNEQFF. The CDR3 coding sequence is TGCAGCGCGCGGGACAGATTCTACAATGAGCAGTTCTTC.

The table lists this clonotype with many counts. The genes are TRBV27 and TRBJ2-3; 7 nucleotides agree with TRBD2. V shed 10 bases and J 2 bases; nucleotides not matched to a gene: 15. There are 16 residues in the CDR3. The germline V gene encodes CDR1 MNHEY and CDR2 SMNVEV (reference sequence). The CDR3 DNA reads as TGTGCCACCCTTTCGGGGACTACTCAATACACAGATACGCAGTATTTT. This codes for CATLSGTTQYTDTQYF.

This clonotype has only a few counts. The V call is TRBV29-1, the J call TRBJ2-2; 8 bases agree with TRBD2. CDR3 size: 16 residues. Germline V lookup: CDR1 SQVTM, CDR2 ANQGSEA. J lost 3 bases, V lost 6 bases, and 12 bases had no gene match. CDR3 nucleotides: TGCAGCGTCGCTGGAAAAGCGGGAGCGGACACCGGGGAGCTGTTTTTT. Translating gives CSVAGKAGADTGELFF.

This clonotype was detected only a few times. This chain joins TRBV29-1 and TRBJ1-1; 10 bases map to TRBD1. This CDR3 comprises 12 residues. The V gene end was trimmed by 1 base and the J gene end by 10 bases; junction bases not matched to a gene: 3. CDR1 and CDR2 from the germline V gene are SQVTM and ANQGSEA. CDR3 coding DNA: TGCAGCGTTGAAGGACAGGGGGCTCTAGCTTTCTTT. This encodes CSVEGQGALAFF.

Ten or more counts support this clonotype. CDR3 sequence (DNA): TGTGCCAGCAGTTTTGGAGACTACGAGCAGTACTTC. Amino acids: CASSFGDYEQYF. The rearrangement joins TRBV28 to TRBJ2-7; D remains ambiguous. This CDR3 is 12 amino acids long. With 3 bases removed from V and 3 bases from J, the gap between germline ends came to 6 bases. CDR1 is MDHEN, CDR2 SYDVKM, per germline. Drawing the rest from reference TRBV28 and TRBJ2-7, the complete variable domain is DVKVTQSSRYLVKRTGEKVFLECVQDMDHENMFWYRQDPGLGLRLIYFSYDVKMKEKGDIPEGYSVSREKKERFSLILESASTNQTSMYLCASSFGDYEQYFGPGTRLTVT.

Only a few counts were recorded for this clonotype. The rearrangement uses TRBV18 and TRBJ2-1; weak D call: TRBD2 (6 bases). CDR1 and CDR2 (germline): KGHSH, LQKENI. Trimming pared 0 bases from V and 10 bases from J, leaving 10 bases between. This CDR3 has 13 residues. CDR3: CASSPPTGVEQFF. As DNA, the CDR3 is TGTGCCAGCTCACCACCCACGGGGGTCGAGCAGTTCTTC.

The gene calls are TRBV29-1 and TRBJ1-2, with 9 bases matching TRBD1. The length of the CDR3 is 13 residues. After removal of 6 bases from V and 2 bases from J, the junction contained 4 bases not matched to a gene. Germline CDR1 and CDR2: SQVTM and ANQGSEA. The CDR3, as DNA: TGCAGCGTAAGGACAGGGGCCAACTATGGCTACACCTTC. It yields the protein CSVRTGANYGYTF.

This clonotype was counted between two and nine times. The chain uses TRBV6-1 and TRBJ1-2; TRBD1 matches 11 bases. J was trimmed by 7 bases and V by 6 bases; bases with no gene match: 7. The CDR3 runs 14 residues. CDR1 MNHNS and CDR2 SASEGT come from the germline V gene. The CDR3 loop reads CASRGQGAVGGYTF. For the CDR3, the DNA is TGTGCCAGCAGAGGACAGGGGGCAGTTGGTGGCTACACCTTC.

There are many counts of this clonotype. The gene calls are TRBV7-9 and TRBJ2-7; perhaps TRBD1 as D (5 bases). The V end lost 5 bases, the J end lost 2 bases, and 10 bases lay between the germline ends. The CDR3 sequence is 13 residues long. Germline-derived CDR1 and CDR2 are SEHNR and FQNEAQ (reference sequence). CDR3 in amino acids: CASSATVPYEQYF. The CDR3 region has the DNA TGTGCCAGCAGCGCGACAGTCCCCTACGAGCAGTACTTC.